The clone carrying this T cell receptor beta chain was recorded a few times. This specimen belongs to a study of response to subunit inactivated influenza vaccine. Trimming shortened V by 1 base and J by 7 bases, and 10 bases separated the two germline ends. This CDR3 has 13 residues. The germline V gene encodes CDR1 LGHDT and CDR2 YNNKEL (reference sequence). TCRdb used MiXCR to reprocess the RT-PCR reads, holding one entry per CDR3 protein. In the table there are 650,000 to 800,000 distinct CDR3 sequences, 18% of which are singletons. The rearrangement uses TRBV3-1 and TRBJ2-5; tentative D call: TRBD1 (6 bases). The source of this sequence is a man aged 50-60 years who received an inactivated influenza vaccine. The sample consisted of PBMCs from blood, taken more than 4 days after vaccination. Written as DNA, the CDR3 is TGTGCCAGCAGCCAAGGGACAGTGGGGACCCAGTACTTC. Protein sequence: CASSQGTVGTQYF.